One sample yielded the 2 T cell receptor beta chains listed below, sequenced in a study of blood T cell repertoires in COVID-19 (dated by TCRdb to between 2020 and 2021). The library was produced with the immunoSEQ multiplex PCR assay. The clones in this table, taken by TCRdb from immuneACCESS, are in-frame only. Not every clone is retained; where verified, under half of the shortfall comes from an unresolved V gene, and the cause of the rest is unknown. This sample gives approximately 300,000 clones in total; around 91% of them show up just once. More than 0.85% of the sample is in the top ten clones. Material for sequencing was peripheral blood. The receptors were gathered from a woman in her thirties or forties with COVID-19, enrolled during active disease.

The chain employs TRBV9 and TRBJ2-7, with 8 nucleotides matching TRBD1. The CDR3 consists of 14 residues. Germline V gene sequence: CDR1 SGDLS, CDR2 YYNGEE. Trimming cost V 3 bases and J 2 bases; bases outside gene matches: 4. The CDR3 DNA sequence: TGTGCCAGCAGCGAACGACAGGGGCCCTACGAGCAGTACTTC. As protein: CASSERQGPYEQYF. The entire variable domain, with the rest obtained from reference TRBV9 and TRBJ2-7, is as follows: DSGVTQTPKHLITATGQRVTLRCSPRSGDLSVYWYQQSLDQGLQFLIQYYNGEERAKGNILERFSAQQFPDLHSELNLSSLELGDSALYFCASSERQGPYEQYFGPGTRLTVT.

This rearrangement joins TRBV4-2 to TRBJ1-2, with 7 positions matching TRBD1. The CDR3 has 15 residues. Germline V lookup: CDR1 LGHNA, CDR2 YNFKEQ. V was clipped by 3 bases and J by 2 bases; unmatched bases: 6. CDR3 nucleotide sequence: TGTGCCAGCAGCCACCCCCAGGACAGGAACTATGGCTACACCTTC. This translates into CASSHPQDRNYGYTF.